This section outlines one T cell receptor (beta chain) sequence together with its context. This clone's antigen is unknown. These data belong to a study of cytomegalovirus exposure and HLA in healthy donors (dated by TCRdb to about 2017). Background for the entire study: In an earlier analysis of about 560 of the donors, 276 Gb of sequence data and 90 million to 120 million unique TCR beta sequences from about 190 million T cells were reported. Roughly 320 gigabases of sequencing data and about 92 million unique TCR sequences made up an early release that covered about 640 HLA-typed donors. Of the roughly 390 genotyped donors, 81% were placed in the genetic ancestry cluster associated with self-reported Caucasian donors. The study aimed to test whether signatures of past pathogen exposure could be identified by cataloging public T cell receptors. Using immunosequencing, the study profiled T cell repertoires from fewer than 700 subjects and related those repertoires to cytomegalovirus serostatus. Along with the approximately 700-subject first cohort, a separate validation cohort of around 120 different subjects was used. The study combined high-throughput TCR immunosequencing, statistical association of individual TCRs with disease status, and machine learning to predict cytomegalovirus infection status. To study patterns of TCR occurrence, a later analysis re-analyzed previously published TCR beta repertoires from just over 650 donors and added high-resolution HLA genotyping. In the later analysis, no new phenotypic data were used to find candidate immune exposures; instead, reliance was placed on TCR beta sequences and their occurrence across donors. An earlier analysis of some 500 of the donors used high-throughput TCR beta sequencing to judge whether each TCR beta V gene segment behaved as functional or pseudogenic. Donor age, sex, ethnicity and CMV serostatus were compiled together with the repertoire data. In a later genetic analysis, genome-wide SNP genotypes for about three fifths of the roughly 670 donors were used, and that subset was treated as a discovery cohort. All discovery cohort repertoires had been generated using a single sequencing platform. Class I and class II HLA loci were covered by the typing at four-digit resolution. Typing coverage differed by locus: A, B, C, DRB1 and DQB1 were typed in about 620-640 donors, DQA1 in roughly 500, DPA1 in 600 to 610, and DPB1 in 450 to 480. Roughly 5 DR-DQ haplotypes were treated as single units for association and clustering because of strong linkage in the cohort. Among around 400 genotyped donors of the cohort, an average of approximately 240,000 unique TCR beta nucleotide sequences were sequenced per donor, roughly a sixth of them non-productive.

The cohort was made up of approximately 670 healthy bone marrow donors. At the time of sampling, all cohort members were nominally healthy, though unrecorded immune exposures were likely present. The donor was CMV seronegative and was included in the group of 352 seronegative cohort members. Every donor gave a peripheral blood sample, and the peripheral blood mononuclear cells from that sample were used for TCR beta sequencing. The Qiagen DNeasy Blood Extraction Kit was used to extract genomic DNA from the blood cell samples. Beyond this particular receptor, the publication reports: Linkage disequilibrium might explain the correlated functional status among segregating V segments, but an unknown experimental factor could not be excluded. According to the authors, the approach could potentially be generalized to other disease states and immunological phenotypes. In this cohort, only TCR beta chains were sequenced, and detectable features were limited by the absence of alpha or paired-chain data. A later analysis found that HLA-associated TCR beta chains were more clonally expanded and had lower generation probabilities than equally common non-associated chains. Because HLA typing was unavailable for some donors at each locus, only the typed subset was used in association tests. Three of the identified cytomegalovirus-associated TCR beta chains were confirmed in vitro to be specific for cytomegalovirus antigens. The 87-base-pair reads could not distinguish some IMGT-functional V segments, including TRBV6-2 and TRBV6-3, so those segments were excluded. In the study, 150 to 200 TCR beta chains were listed as associated with cytomegalovirus. According to a later genetic analysis, donors in an Asian-associated ancestry cluster had fewer N-insertions in productive TCRs than the approximately 700-donor mean. According to a later analysis, TCR association rates differed among HLA loci, with DRB1 alleles showing the most associated TCRs and HLA-C alleles showing the fewest. Roughly uniform sequencing depth across donors was assumed in presence/absence analyses, although this assumption may not hold. In both the original and validation cohorts, the classifier was reported to diagnose cytomegalovirus status with high specificity and sensitivity. When HLA alleles, especially DR and DQ, strongly co-occurred, TCR associations were difficult to assign to individual alleles. The sequencing pipeline was judged likely to have produced a cluster of highly shared sequence variants as a technical artifact. Several of the top co-occurrence clusters appeared to be linked to parvovirus B19, influenza, CMV and Epstein-Barr virus, according to a later analysis. A further reported finding was that TCR beta sequences accurately predicted the HLA-A and HLA-B alleles for most subjects in the first cohort. Across donors, most TCR sequences were observed very rarely, whereas some public TCRs were present in many individuals. According to a later analysis, most CMV-associated TCR beta chains appeared to be HLA-restricted, and the HLA associations seemed to be driven largely by CMV exposure. In a later analysis, around 17,000 TCR beta sequences were associated with specific HLA alleles at a false discovery rate of 0.05. An association between a missense DCLRE1C variant and V-gene and J-gene trimming of TCR beta chains was found in a later genetic analysis and replicated in an independent cohort. Because counts were too low, roughly 16 rarely observed V segments, including chromosome 9 orphons, were excluded from the earlier analysis of a few hundred of the donors. Broadly in line with IMGT annotations, most TCR beta V segments showed up in productive rearrangements about 90% or about 30% of the time in an earlier analysis of around 550 of the donors. The only immune exposure information available for the cohort was CMV serostatus.

To prepare the library, the immunoSEQ multiplex PCR assay was applied. For the multiplex PCR, a mixture combining 60 forward primers for TCR Vbeta segments and 13 reverse primers for TCR Jbeta segments was used. The CDR3 region of rearranged TCR beta genes was amplified from genomic DNA by a multiplex PCR assay. On the Illumina HiSeq System, the amplified TCR beta libraries were sequenced as 87-base-pair reads. The paper's data handling went like this. A later analysis tallied around 80 million unique TCR beta chains across the roughly 610 repertoires, and about 12 million of those chains were shared by two or more donors. Raw reads were error-corrected and collapsed into unique sequences with a nearest-neighbor algorithm that merged closely related sequences to remove PCR and sequencing errors. V, D and J gene segments were assigned by aligning CDR3 sequences to IMGT reference sequences. For a sequence to be retained, a match of at least six nucleotides was required to both a V gene segment and a J gene segment. Rearrangements were called productive when the CDR3 lacked stop codons and stayed in frame with V and J; all others were non-productive. Following IMGT convention, CDR3 was defined as the stretch from the second conserved V-encoded cysteine up to the conserved J-encoded phenylalanine. The earlier analysis of 587 of the donors excluded any sequence lacking an unambiguous match to a single V gene segment. In an earlier analysis of some 590 of the donors, a V segment was called functional when productive rearrangements were above 56.7%, and segregating when the standard deviation between donors exceeded 5%. A statistical classification framework was built to diagnose cytomegalovirus status from the catalog of TCR beta chain sequences. In a later analysis, TCR nucleotide sequences were compared against IMGT/GENE-DB human TR gene sequences so that V and J genes could be assigned. A later analysis assigned CDR3 sequences and most-parsimonious VDJ recombination scenarios with the TCRdist pipeline. In a later analysis, every TCR beta chain was defined by the combination of its CDR3 amino acid sequence and its V-gene family, and reads without a unique V-gene family were dropped. In a later analysis, 500 to 650 highly shared, low-generation-probability nucleotide sequences were removed to address suspected cross-contamination and a sequencing artifact. In a later analysis, a clonal expansion index was calculated for each public chain from normalized within-repertoire ranks of inferred template counts. In a later analysis, generation probabilities were computed using a VDJ recombination model fitted to out-of-frame rearrangements, and the results were checked against IGoR. A later analysis scored TCR-TCR, TCR-HLA and TCR-CMV co-occurrence with hypergeometric tests, applying a repertoire-size bias correction to TCR pairs. In a later analysis, false discovery rates were estimated by permuting HLA or CMV assignments 20 times. In a later analysis, co-occurring TCRs were grouped with DBSCAN, and TCRdist sequence similarity was added when clustering was performed within HLA-allele-positive subsets. Repertoires with fewer than 30,000 or more than 120,000 public chains, plus five repertoires with anomalous nucleotide sharing, were excluded from co-occurrence clustering. TCRdb's version of the immuneACCESS table is confined to in-frame rearrangements and falls short of the full clone set. An unresolved V gene accounts for under half of the shortfall where checked; the remainder is of unknown origin. From that table come the V and J calls and clone size; the DNA was used to work out D and trimming. Per the sample table, the count is 100,000 to 150,000 clones. 1.5% to 2% of the sample rests with the top ten.

The CDR3 sequence holds 13 residues, the cysteine and phenylalanine included. Only the CDR3 portion is preserved as DNA: 39 bases, with reading frame beginning at the first base. From the germline V gene, CDR1 is MDHEN and CDR2 is SYDVKM. Trimming costs V 6 bases and J 3 bases, and their ends lie 11 bases apart. The TCR was taken from a man between 18 and 35 years old in good health and CMV-seronegative. The rearranged chain carries TRBV28 and TRBJ1-2, and perhaps TRBD1 as D gene, on 6 matching bases. Source material: PBMCs. The bases are TGTGCCAGCAGGAAGGGGGGGGACTATGGCTACACCTTC. This translates into CASRKGGDYGYTF.